These T cell receptor beta chains were read from a single sample in a study of beta chain features in type 1 diabetes. Produced via immunoSEQ multiplex PCR; TCRdb's table is partial and in-frame only. The sample holds under 300,000 clones, 25% to 35% seen once. Source material: central memory CD4+ T cells from blood. Receptors were obtained from a man aged 30-40 years in good health. Each CDR3 is given with its conserved first and last residue. Fields, in order: clone size, J gene, V gene, D gene, CDR3 protein, CDR3 DNA. The D gene is left open where the match is weak. Expanded clones are given a class, and other clones once, few, many or no size at all.

few,TRBJ2-2,TRBV7-9,NA,CALAGGQNTGELFF,TGTGCTCTCGCCGGGGGTCAAAACACCGGGGAGCTGTTTTTT
many,TRBJ2-3,TRBV5-6,NA,CASSLEGITDTQYF,TGTGCCAGCAGTCTGGAGGGGATCACAGATACGCAGTATTTT
NA,TRBJ2-4,TRBV28,TRBD2,CASSWGGEAKNIQYF,TGTGCCAGCAGTTGGGGGGGAGAGGCCAAAAACATTCAGTACTTC
NA,TRBJ2-5,TRBV5-1,TRBD2,CASSFPSGVETQYF,TGCGCCAGCAGCTTTCCTAGCGGGGTGGAGACCCAGTACTTC
NA,TRBJ2-3,TRBV30,NA,CATARDTQYF,TGTGCAACCGCGCGGGATACGCAGTATTTT
NA,TRBJ2-5,TRBV5-4,TRBD2,CASSPVGREGKETQYF,TGTGCCAGCAGCCCAGTGGGGCGGGAGGGCAAAGAGACCCAGTACTTC
NA,TRBJ2-5,TRBV5-6,NA,CASSSTGTGVQETQYF,TGTGCCAGCAGCTCAACCGGGACGGGGGTCCAAGAGACCCAGTACTTC
few,TRBJ2-3,TRBV30,TRBD2,CAWKAAGYTDTQYF,TGTGCCTGGAAGGCAGCGGGATACACAGATACGCAGTATTTT
few,TRBJ2-2,TRBV2,NA,CASSSGLGELFF,TGTGCCAGCAGTTCAGGGTTAGGGGAGCTGTTTTTT
few,TRBJ1-1,TRBV7-9,TRBD1,CASSPGTGVTEAFF,TGTGCCAGCAGCCCCGGCACAGGGGTCACTGAAGCTTTCTTT
NA,TRBJ2-2,TRBV4-3,NA,CASSQEGSGNTGELFF,TGCGCCAGCAGCCAAGAAGGGTCCGGAAACACCGGGGAGCTGTTTTTT
NA,TRBJ1-2,TRBV20-1,NA,CSASTGAGYTF,TGCAGTGCTAGTACAGGTGCTGGCTACACCTTC
few,TRBJ2-1,TRBV29-1,TRBD2,CSAPLAGLNEQFF,TGCAGCGCCCCACTAGCGGGACTGAATGAGCAGTTCTTC
NA,TRBJ2-3,TRBV5-5,TRBD2,CASSLAGLAGTDTQYF,TGTGCCAGCAGCTTGGCGGGACTAGCGGGGACAGATACGCAGTATTTT
NA,TRBJ2-1,TRBV15,NA,CATSRDKVPLGEQFF,TGTGCCACCAGCAGAGATAAGGTCCCCCTCGGGGAGCAGTTCTTC
NA,TRBJ1-6,TRBV6-1,TRBD1,CASSDREWGNSPLHF,TGTGCCAGCAGCGACAGGGAATGGGGTAATTCACCCCTCCACTTT
once,TRBJ2-4,TRBV18,TRBD2,CASSPGGAQNIQYF,TGTGCCAGCTCACCCGGGGGGGCCCAAAACATTCAGTACTTC
NA,TRBJ1-3,TRBV6-5,NA,CASSYSYQASGNTIYF,TGTGCCAGCAGTTACTCGTATCAGGCCTCTGGAAACACCATATATTTT
few,TRBJ2-1,TRBV30,NA,CAWGDFGEQFF,TGTGCCTGGGGGGACTTCGGTGAGCAGTTCTTC
NA,TRBJ2-6,TRBV18,NA,CASSPNSYSGANVLTF,TGTGCCAGCTCACCCAACTCCTACTCTGGGGCCAACGTCCTGACTTTC
NA,TRBJ1-1,TRBV11-1,NA,CASSPLKNTEAFF,TGTGCCAGCAGCCCCCTCAAGAACACTGAAGCTTTCTTT
once,TRBJ1-2,TRBV29-1,NA,CSVVAGNYGYTF,TGCAGCGTTGTGGCAGGGAACTATGGCTACACCTTC
NA,TRBJ2-1,TRBV6-5,TRBD2,CASSLGLGGEQFF,TGTGCCAGCAGTCTCGGACTAGGTGGCGAGCAGTTCTTC
NA,TRBJ1-4,TRBV7-8,NA,CASSFGGGEKLFF,TGTGCCAGCAGCTTTGGGGGCGGGGAAAAACTGTTTTTT
NA,TRBJ2-1,TRBV5-6,NA,CASSPGTGDNEQFF,TGTGCCAGCAGCCCGGGGACGGGGGACAATGAGCAGTTCTTC
NA,TRBJ2-7,TRBV9,NA,CASSVASDTYEQYF,TGTGCCAGCAGCGTAGCAAGTGACACCTACGAGCAGTACTTC
few,TRBJ2-6,TRBV25-1,TRBD2,CASSPAGGEGSGANVLTF,TGTGCCAGCAGTCCAGCGGGAGGCGAGGGCTCTGGGGCCAACGTCCTGACTTTC
NA,TRBJ2-2,TRBV5-4,NA,CASSPQGAGELFF,TGTGCCAGCAGCCCACAGGGCGCCGGGGAGCTGTTTTTT
few,TRBJ1-1,TRBV29-1,NA,CSARGGPNTEAFF,TGCAGCGCCCGGGGCGGGCCGAACACTGAAGCTTTCTTT
NA,TRBJ1-6,TRBV30,NA,CAWMAGKGNSPLHF,TGTGCCTGGATGGCGGGGAAGGGGAATTCACCCCTCCACTTT
NA,TRBJ2-7,TRBV29-1,NA,CSVEVRDEQYF,TGCAGCGTTGAAGTGAGGGACGAGCAGTACTTC
NA,TRBJ1-1,TRBV7-9,NA,CASSLSNTEAFF,TGTGCCAGCAGCCTCTCGAACACTGAAGCTTTCTTT
NA,TRBJ1-1,TRBV29-1,NA,CSVTLTTTEAFF,TGCAGCGTCACCCTGACCACCACTGAAGCTTTCTTT